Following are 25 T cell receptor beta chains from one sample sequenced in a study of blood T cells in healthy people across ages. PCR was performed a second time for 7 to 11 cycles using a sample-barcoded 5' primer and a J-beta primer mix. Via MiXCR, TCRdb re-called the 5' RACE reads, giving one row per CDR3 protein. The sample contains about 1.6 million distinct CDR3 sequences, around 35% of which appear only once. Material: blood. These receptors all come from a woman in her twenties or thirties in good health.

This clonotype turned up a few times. The CDR3 sequence: CASSQNRGSTDTQYF. The CDR3, as DNA: TGCGCCAGCAGCCAGAACAGGGGTAGCACAGATACGCAGTATTTT. The gene calls are TRBV4-1 and TRBJ2-3; TRBD1 agrees at 7 bases. V lost 3 bases, J lost 0 bases, and 3 bases stayed unmatched. The CDR3 is 15 amino acids. Per the germline V gene, CDR1 is MGHRA and CDR2 is YSYEKL.

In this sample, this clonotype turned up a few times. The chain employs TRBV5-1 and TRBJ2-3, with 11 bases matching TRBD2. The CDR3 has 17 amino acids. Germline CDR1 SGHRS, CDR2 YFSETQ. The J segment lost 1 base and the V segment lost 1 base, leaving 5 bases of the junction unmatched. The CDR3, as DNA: TGCGCCAGCAGCTTGACCCTAGCGGGAGGCCGCACAGATACGCAGTATTTT. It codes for CASSLTLAGGRTDTQYF.

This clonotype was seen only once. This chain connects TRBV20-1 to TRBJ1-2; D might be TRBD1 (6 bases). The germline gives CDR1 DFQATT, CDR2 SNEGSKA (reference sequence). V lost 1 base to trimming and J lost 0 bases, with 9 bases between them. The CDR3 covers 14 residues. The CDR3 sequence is CSARGTETNYGYTF. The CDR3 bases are TGCAGTGCTAGAGGGACAGAGACTAACTATGGCTACACCTTC.

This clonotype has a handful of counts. The CDR3 is CSAMTTGRPSGAFF. The CDR3 coding sequence is TGCAGTGCTATGACGACAGGGCGGCCCTCTGGAGCTTTCTTT. The J gene is TRBJ1-1, the V gene TRBV20-1, with TRBD1 identical over 7 bases. The CDR3 extends over 14 amino acids. CDR1 DFQATT and CDR2 SNEGSKA come from the germline V gene (reference sequence). The ends lost 4 bases at V and 10 bases at J; junction bases unmatched: 15.

Here the CDR3 DNA reads TGTGCCTGGGCCGGGGGGGCCCCTGGGGCCAACGTCCTGACTTTC. Its translation: CAWAGGAPGANVLTF. The V call is TRBV30, the J call TRBJ2-6; 8 bases match TRBD2. Per germline, CDR1 GTSNPN and CDR2 SVGIG (reference sequence). The V gene end was trimmed by 5 bases and the J gene end by 2 bases; junction bases not matched to a gene: 5. This CDR3 contains 15 residues.

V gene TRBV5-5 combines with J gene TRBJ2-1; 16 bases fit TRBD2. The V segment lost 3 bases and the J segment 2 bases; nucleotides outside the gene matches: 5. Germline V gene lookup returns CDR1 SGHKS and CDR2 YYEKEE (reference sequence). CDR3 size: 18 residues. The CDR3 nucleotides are TGTGCCAGCAGCTCCACCGGGACTAGCGGGAGGGCCTACAATGAGCAGTTCTTC. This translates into CASSSTGTSGRAYNEQFF.

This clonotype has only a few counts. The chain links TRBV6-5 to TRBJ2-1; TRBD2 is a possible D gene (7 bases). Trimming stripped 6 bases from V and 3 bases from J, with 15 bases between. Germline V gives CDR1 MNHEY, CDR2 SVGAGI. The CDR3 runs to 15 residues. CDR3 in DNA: TGTGCCAGCAGACGCGGACTAGGGGGCTACAATGAGCAGTTCTTC. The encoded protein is CASRRGLGGYNEQFF.

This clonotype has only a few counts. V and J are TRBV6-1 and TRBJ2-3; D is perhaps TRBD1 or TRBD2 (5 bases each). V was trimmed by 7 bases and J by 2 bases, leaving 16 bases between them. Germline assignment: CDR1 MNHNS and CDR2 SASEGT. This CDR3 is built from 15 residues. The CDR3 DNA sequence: TGTGCCAGCAAGAGGGGTTTTCAGGACACAGATACGCAGTATTTT. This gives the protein CASKRGFQDTDTQYF.

CDR3 nucleotide sequence: TGTGCCAGCAGCTTACGTGAGACACAACAAGAGACCCAGTACTTC. Translating it yields CASSLRETQQETQYF. The V and J genes are TRBV7-9 and TRBJ2-5; no reliable D call. Germline lookup yields CDR1 SEHNR and CDR2 FQNEAQ (reference sequence). V lost 2 bases to trimming and J lost 2 bases, with 12 bases between them. The CDR3 length is 15 residues.

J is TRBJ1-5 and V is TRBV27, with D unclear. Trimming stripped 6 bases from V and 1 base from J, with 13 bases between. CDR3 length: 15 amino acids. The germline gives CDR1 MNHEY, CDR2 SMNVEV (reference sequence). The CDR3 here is CASSPIGMSNQPQHF. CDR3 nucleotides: TGTGCCAGCAGCCCAATAGGGATGAGCAATCAGCCCCAGCATTTT.

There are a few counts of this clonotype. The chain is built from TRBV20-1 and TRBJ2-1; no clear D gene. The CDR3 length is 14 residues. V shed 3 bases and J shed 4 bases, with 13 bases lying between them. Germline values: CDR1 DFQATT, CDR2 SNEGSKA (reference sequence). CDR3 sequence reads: CSASRPVWYNEQFF. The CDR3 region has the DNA TGCAGTGCTAGTCGTCCAGTTTGGTACAATGAGCAGTTCTTC.

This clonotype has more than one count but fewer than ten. The CDR3 DNA reads TGTGCCAGCAGCCAAACCTCGTGGACAGGAACTTTCTTT. Translation gives CASSQTSWTGTFF. J is TRBJ1-1 and V is TRBV3-1; 7 bases fit TRBD1. Trimming at V came to 2 bases and at J to 12 bases, leaving 9 bases not matched to a gene. Germline loops: CDR1 LGHDT, CDR2 YNNKEL (reference sequence). The CDR3 spans 13 residues.

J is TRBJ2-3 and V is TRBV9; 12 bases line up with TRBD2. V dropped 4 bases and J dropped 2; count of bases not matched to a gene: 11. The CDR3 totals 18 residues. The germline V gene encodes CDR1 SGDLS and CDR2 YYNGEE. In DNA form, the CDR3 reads TGTGCCAGCAGCCCACGAGCTAGCGGGAGGGCATCCACAGATACGCAGTATTTT. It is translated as CASSPRASGRASTDTQYF.

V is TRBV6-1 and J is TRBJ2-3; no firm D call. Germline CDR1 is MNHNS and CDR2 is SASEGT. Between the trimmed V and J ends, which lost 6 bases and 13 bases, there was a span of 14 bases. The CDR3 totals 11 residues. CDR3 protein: CASSRNSEKYF. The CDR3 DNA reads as TGTGCCAGCAGCAGGAACAGCGAAAAGTATTTT.

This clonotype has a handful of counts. The CDR3 DNA reads TGCGCCAGCAGCTTGATGGGCGGACTAAGCTCCTACAATGAGCAGTTCTTC. This encodes CASSLMGGLSSYNEQFF. The rearrangement links TRBV5-1 to TRBJ2-1, with D tentatively TRBD2 (6 bases). The germline V and J ends were trimmed by 1 base and 0 bases, with 14 bases remaining between them. Germline lookup yields CDR1 SGHRS and CDR2 YFSETQ. CDR3 length equals 17 residues.

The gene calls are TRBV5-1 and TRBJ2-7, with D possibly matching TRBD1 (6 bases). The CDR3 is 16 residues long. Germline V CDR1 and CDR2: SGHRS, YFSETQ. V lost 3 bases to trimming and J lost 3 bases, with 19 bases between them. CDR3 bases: TGCGCCAGCAGCTATGTGGTGGGGGCCCGAAACTACGAGCAGTACTTC. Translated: CASSYVVGARNYEQYF.

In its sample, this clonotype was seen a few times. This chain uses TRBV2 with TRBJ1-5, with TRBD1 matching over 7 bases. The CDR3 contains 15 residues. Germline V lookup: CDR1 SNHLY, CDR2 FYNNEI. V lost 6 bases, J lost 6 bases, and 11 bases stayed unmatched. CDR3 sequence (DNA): TGTGCCAGCAGCGACACAGGGGCCACGCGTCAGCCCCAGCATTTT. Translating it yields CASSDTGATRQPQHF. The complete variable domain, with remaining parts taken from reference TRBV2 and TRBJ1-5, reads EPEVTQTPSHQVTQMGQEVILRCVPISNHLYFYWYRQILGQKVEFLVSFYNNEISEKSEIFDDQFSVERPDGSNFTLKIRSTKLEDSAMYFCASSDTGATRQPQHFGDGTRLSIL.

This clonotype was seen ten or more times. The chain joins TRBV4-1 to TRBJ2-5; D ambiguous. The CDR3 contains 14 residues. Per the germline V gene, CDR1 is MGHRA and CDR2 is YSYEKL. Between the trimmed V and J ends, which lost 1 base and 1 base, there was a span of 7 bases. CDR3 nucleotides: TGCGCCAGCAGCCAAGTTGGTACCCAAGAGACCCAGTACTTC. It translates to CASSQVGTQETQYF.

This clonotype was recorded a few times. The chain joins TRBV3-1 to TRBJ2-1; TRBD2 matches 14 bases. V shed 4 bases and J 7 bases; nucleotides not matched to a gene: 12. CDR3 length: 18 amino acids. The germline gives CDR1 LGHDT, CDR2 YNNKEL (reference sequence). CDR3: CASSPRLAGGPKFNEQFF. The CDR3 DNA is TGTGCCAGCAGCCCCCGACTAGCGGGAGGGCCGAAGTTTAATGAGCAGTTCTTC.

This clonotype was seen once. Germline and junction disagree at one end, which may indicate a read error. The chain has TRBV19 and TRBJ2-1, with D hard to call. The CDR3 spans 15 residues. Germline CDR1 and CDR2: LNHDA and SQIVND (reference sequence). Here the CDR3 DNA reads TGTGCCAGTAGGTTGGACCGTAGCTCCTACAATGGGCAGTTCTTC. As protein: CASRLDRSSYNGQFF.

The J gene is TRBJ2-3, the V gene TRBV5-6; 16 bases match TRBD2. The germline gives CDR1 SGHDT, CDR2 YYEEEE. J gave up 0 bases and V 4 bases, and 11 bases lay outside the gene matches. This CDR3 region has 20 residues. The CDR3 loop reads CASSGPGLAGGTPSTDTQYF. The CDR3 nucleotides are TGTGCCAGCAGCGGCCCGGGACTAGCGGGGGGGACTCCTAGCACAGATACGCAGTATTTT.

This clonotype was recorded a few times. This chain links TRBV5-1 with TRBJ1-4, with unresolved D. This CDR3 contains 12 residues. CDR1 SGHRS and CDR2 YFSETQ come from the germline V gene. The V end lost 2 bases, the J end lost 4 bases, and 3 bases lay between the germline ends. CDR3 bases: TGCGCCAGCAGCTTTGATAATGAAAAACTGTTTTTT. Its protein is CASSFDNEKLFF.

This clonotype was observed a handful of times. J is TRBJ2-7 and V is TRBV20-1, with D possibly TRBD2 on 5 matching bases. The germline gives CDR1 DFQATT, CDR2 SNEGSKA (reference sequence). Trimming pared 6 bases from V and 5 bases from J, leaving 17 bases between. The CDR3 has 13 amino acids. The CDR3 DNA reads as TGCAGTGCCGGCCGGTCGGGAATCCACGAGCAGTACTTC. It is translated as CSAGRSGIHEQYF.

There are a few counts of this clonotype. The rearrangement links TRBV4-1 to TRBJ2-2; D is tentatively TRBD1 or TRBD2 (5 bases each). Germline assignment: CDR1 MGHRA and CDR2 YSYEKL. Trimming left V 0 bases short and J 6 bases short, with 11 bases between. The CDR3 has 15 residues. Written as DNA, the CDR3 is TGCGCCAGCAGCCAAGAGGGGACCTCTCCCGGGGAGCTGTTTTTT. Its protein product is CASSQEGTSPGELFF.

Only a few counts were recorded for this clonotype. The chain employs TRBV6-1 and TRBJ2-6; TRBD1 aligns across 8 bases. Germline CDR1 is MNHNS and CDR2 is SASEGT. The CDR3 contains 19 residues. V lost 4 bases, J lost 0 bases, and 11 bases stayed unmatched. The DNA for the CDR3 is TGTGCCAGCAGTGGGGGGACAGGCCTCGTAAGCTCTGGGGCCAACGTCCTGACTTTC. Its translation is CASSGGTGLVSSGANVLTF.